This T cell receptor beta chain was documented in a study of CD8+ T cells in alopecia areata. For the study at large: For the treated group, dosing was oral tofacitinib at 5 to 10 mg twice daily. Study observations and caveats: In scalp samples, resident alphabeta T cells of normal skin are also sequenced. Patients shared TCRs less clearly than mice did, possibly for HLA-related reasons.

The V gene's germline CDR1 is MGHRA and CDR2 YSYEKL. Trimming pared 1 base from V and 5 bases from J, leaving 9 bases between. The CDR3 totals 14 residues. Extraction of RNA preceded its reverse transcription into cDNA, which served as the sequencing template. Sequencing was performed with immunoSEQ multiplex PCR; in TCRdb, only in-frame clones are kept and a portion is missing. The sample carries over 85,000 clones, about 40% recorded once. In regard to this clone: No antigen is known for it.

The TCR sequence derives from a human donor with alopecia areata. The sample was CD4+ T cells sorted from blood. The chain uses TRBV4-1 and TRBJ2-1; tentative D call: TRBD1 (5 bases). DNA of the CDR3: TGCGCCAGCAGCCAAGCGACAGTTAACAATGAGCAGTTCTTC. Translating gives CASSQATVNNEQFF.